The rows below give T cell receptor beta chains drawn from one sample of a study of blood T cells in healthy people across ages. TCRdb analysed the 5' RACE reads with MiXCR anew, one entry per CDR3 protein. Of about 800,000 distinct CDR3 sequences in the sample, roughly 25% were seen once. These data were likewise used in another study, on T cells of mothers and their children.

The sequencing input was blood. The receptors were gathered from a boy aged 5 to 17 in good health. The CDR3 runs from the conserved cysteine through the conserved F or W. D genes are given only for firm matches. Clone sizes are given selectively: once, few, many, or a class where the clone is expanded.

v_gene	j_gene	d_gene	abundance	len	CDR3nt	CDR3aa
TRBV2	TRBJ2-1	TRBD2	.	18	TGTGCCAGCAGTGAAGCGGGGGGACTAGTGACGGGCTACAATGAGCAGTTCTTC	CASSEAGGLVTGYNEQFF
TRBV6-1	TRBJ2-6	TRBD1	few	15	TGTGCCAGCAGGCAGGACAGGGCTGGGGCCAACGTCCTGACTTTC	CASRQDRAGANVLTF
TRBV20-1	TRBJ2-3	.	.	10	TGCAGTGCTACCCGGATACGACAGTATTTT	CSATRIRQYF
TRBV7-8	TRBJ2-1	TRBD1	few	13	TGTGCCAGCAGCTTAGCGGATCAGGGGGTCTTGTTCTTC	CASSLADQGVLFF
TRBV25-1	TRBJ2-7	TRBD2	few	16	TGTGCCAGCAGTGAATTACCGGGACTAGCGGGAGCCGAGCAGTACTTC	CASSELPGLAGAEQYF
TRBV21-1	TRBJ2-7	.	few	14	TGTGCCAGCAGCAAACGCGGGGCTGCCTACGAGCAGTACTTC	CASSKRGAAYEQYF
TRBV20-1	TRBJ1-2	TRBD1	.	15	TGCAGTGCTACCCCCTCGGGACAGGGACCGTACGGCTACACCTTC	CSATPSGQGPYGYTF
TRBV7-3	TRBJ2-5	.	.	14	TGTGCCAGCAGCCCCACGTCGAGCCAAGAGACCCAGTACTTC	CASSPTSSQETQYF
TRBV2	TRBJ1-2	.	.	15	TGTGCCAGCAGTGAAGGGGGGGGTGGCAACTATGGCTACACCTTC	CASSEGGGGNYGYTF
TRBV20-1	TRBJ2-1	TRBD2	few	15	TGCAGTGCTAGTACTAGCGGGAGACCAAACAATGAGCAGTTCTTC	CSASTSGRPNNEQFF
TRBV6-5	TRBJ1-1	.	few	17	TGTGCCAGCAGTTCTCGACCCTCCGGGACGGAGAACACTGAAGCTTTCTTT	CASSSRPSGTENTEAFF
TRBV5-1	TRBJ2-5	TRBD2	few	17	TGCGCCAGCAGCGGAGGAGGACTAGTGGGAGGTGCGGAGACCCAGTACTTC	CASSGGGLVGGAETQYF
TRBV7-2	TRBJ2-5	TRBD2	.	14	TGTGCCAGCAGCCCGACTAGCGGCAAGGAGACCCAGTACTTC	CASSPTSGKETQYF
TRBV7-8	TRBJ2-3	.	few	17	TGTGCCAGCAGCCTAGACCGGGTGGCGACTGATGCAGATACGCAGTATTTT	CASSLDRVATDADTQYF
TRBV28	TRBJ2-3	.	few	14	TGTGCCAGCAGTTTCCCGACAAACACAGATACGCAGTATTTT	CASSFPTNTDTQYF
TRBV10-3	TRBJ2-3	.	.	13	TGTGCCATCAGTGAGTCAACACTCTATACGCAGTATTTT	CAISESTLYTQYF
TRBV7-9	TRBJ1-1	.	.	14	TGTGCCAGCAGCCCCAACTGGGGCGCGGCTGAAGCTTTCTTT	CASSPNWGAAEAFF
TRBV10-2	TRBJ1-5	.	.	13	TGCGCCAGCACGAGGAATAGGGATCAGCCCCAGCATTTT	CASTRNRDQPQHF
TRBV28	TRBJ2-5	.	.	15	TGTGCCAGCAGTCCCCGGGAGAGCTACCAAGAGACCCAGTACTTC	CASSPRESYQETQYF
TRBV6-2/TRBV6-3	TRBJ2-1	.	.	15	TGTGCCAGCAGCTATGCAGGGGTCTTTGGCAATGAGCAGTTCTTC	CASSYAGVFGNEQFF
TRBV6-6	TRBJ1-2	.	few	14	TGTGCCAGCAGTTACTCAGGCCAGACGACGAGCTACACCTTC	CASSYSGQTTSYTF
TRBV5-1	TRBJ1-4	.	.	14	TGCGCCAGCAGCTGGAGACAGGCAAATGAAAAACTGTTTTTT	CASSWRQANEKLFF
TRBV4-3	TRBJ2-7	TRBD1	.	14	TGCGTCAGCAGTACCGGGACAGGGGATTACGAGCAGTACTTC	CVSSTGTGDYEQYF
TRBV5-6	TRBJ2-7	TRBD2	few	15	TGTGCCAGCAGCTTTAGCAGCGGGGGGTTTTACGAGCAGTACTTC	CASSFSSGGFYEQYF
TRBV5-1	TRBJ2-1	TRBD2	.	16	TGCGCCAGCAGCTTGGCGGACTGGACGGGGGGCAATGAGCAGTTCTTC	CASSLADWTGGNEQFF
TRBV20-1	TRBJ2-1	TRBD1	few	15	TGCAGTGCTAGAGAAGCGGACAGGGGGCGCGATGAGCAGTTCTTC	CSAREADRGRDEQFF